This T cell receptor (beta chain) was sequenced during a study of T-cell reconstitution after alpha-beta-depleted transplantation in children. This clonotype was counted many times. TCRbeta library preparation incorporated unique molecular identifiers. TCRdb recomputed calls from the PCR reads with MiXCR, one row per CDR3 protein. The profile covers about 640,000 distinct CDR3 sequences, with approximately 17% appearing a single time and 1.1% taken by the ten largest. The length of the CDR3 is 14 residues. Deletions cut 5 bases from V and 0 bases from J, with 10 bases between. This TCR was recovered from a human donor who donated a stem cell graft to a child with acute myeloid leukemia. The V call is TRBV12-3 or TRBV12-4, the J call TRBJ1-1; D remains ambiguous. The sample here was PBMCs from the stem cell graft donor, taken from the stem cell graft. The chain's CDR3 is CASSLNWMNTEAFF. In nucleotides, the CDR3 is TGTGCCAGCAGTCTCAATTGGATGAACACTGAAGCTTTCTTT.